Listed below are T cell receptor beta chains from one sample, sequenced in a study of graft-versus-host responses after intestinal transplantation. Generated by immunoSEQ multiplex PCR, the TCRdb table keeps only in-frame clones and is missing some. The sample records about 120,000 clones, 85% to 95% being singletons. Antigens of these TCRs are unknown. The material sequenced was unstimulated CD8+ T cells sorted from spleen or lymph node cells, taken before intestinal transplant. These receptors came from a human donor who received an intestinal transplant. The CDR3 runs from the conserved cysteine through the conserved F or W. The D gene is left open where the match is weak. Size tells how often a clone was seen (once, few, many) or the class of an expanded clone, and some rows leave it out.

>TRBD2|TRBJ2-7|TRBV11-1|-
TGTGCCAGCAGCTTCGGGACTAGCGGACACTACGAGCAGTACTTC
CASSFGTSGHYEQYF
>-|TRBJ1-5|TRBV19|-
TGTGCCAGTAGTATACAGGGAGTGGATCAGCCCCAGCATTTT
CASSIQGVDQPQHF
>TRBD1|TRBJ2-7|TRBV4-3|-
TGCGCCAGCAGCCAAGCGACAGGGAGCTCCTACGAGCAGTACTTC
CASSQATGSSYEQYF
>-|TRBJ2-5|TRBV28|-
TGTGCCAGCTCCATTATGCAGGGAGGCCAAGAGACCCAGTACTTC
CASSIMQGGQETQYF
>TRBD2|TRBJ2-1|TRBV9|once
TGTGCCAGCAGCGTAGAACCAGCGGGAGCTTTCTACAATGAGCAGTTCTTC
CASSVEPAGAFYNEQFF
>TRBD2|TRBJ2-7|TRBV27|-
TGTGCCAGCAGTCTGACTAGCGGGGACTACGAGCAGTACTTC
CASSLTSGDYEQYF
>-|TRBJ2-6|TRBV2|few
TGTGCCAGCAGTGAAGCGGAGGGTAGGGCTGGGGCCAACGTCCTGACTTTC
CASSEAEGRAGANVLTF
>TRBD1|TRBJ1-3|TRBV2|-
TGTGCCAGCAGGGAGACAGGGGCGTTCTCTGGAAACACCATATATTTT
CASRETGAFSGNTIYF
>TRBD1|TRBJ2-7|TRBV7-8|-
TGTGCCAGCAGCTCCCGACAGGGGAGCTACGAGCAGTACTTC
CASSSRQGSYEQYF
>TRBD1|TRBJ1-1|TRBV13|-
TGTGCCAGCAGCTCCTACAGGGGGAACACTGAAGCTTTCTTT
CASSSYRGNTEAFF
>-|TRBJ2-7|TRBV20-1|-
TGCAGTGCCGGGGACCTTACGAAGCAGTACTTC
CSAGDLTKQYF
>-|TRBJ1-4|TRBV11-2|-
TGTGCCAGCAGCGCCCCCGGGGACTTGGAGGGAAAACTGTTTTTT
CASSAPGDLEGKLFF
>-|TRBJ2-1|TRBV28|once
TGTACCAGCAGTTTAGAGACTAGAGGGGATGAGCAGTTCTTC
CTSSLETRGDEQFF
>-|TRBJ2-3|TRBV9|-
TGTGCCAGCAGCGTACTGACCACAGATACGCAGTATTTT
CASSVLTTDTQYF
>-|TRBJ2-7|TRBV21-1|-
TGTGCCAGCAGCAAAGCGCTCATAGGGAATCACGAGCAGTACTTC
CASSKALIGNHEQYF
>-|TRBJ1-1|TRBV27|-
TGTGCCAGCAGTTTGGCCCGGGGAAACACTGAAGCTTTCTTT
CASSLARGNTEAFF
>-|TRBJ2-7|TRBV6-6|-
TGTGCCAGCAGTTACACCGGGACAAGACTCTACGAGCAGTACTTC
CASSYTGTRLYEQYF
>-|TRBJ2-5|TRBV9|once
TGTGCCAGCAGCCCCCCCGCCCAAGAGACCCAGTACTTC
CASSPPAQETQYF
>TRBD2|TRBJ2-1|TRBV4-1|-
TGCGCCAGCAGCCAAGGCGGACTAGCGGGATACAATGAGCAGTTCTTC
CASSQGGLAGYNEQFF
>-|TRBJ2-7|TRBV27|-
TGTGCCAGCAGTTTAAGAGGGATTGATAACGAGCAGTACTTC
CASSLRGIDNEQYF
>TRBD2|TRBJ2-1|TRBV15|-
TGTGCCTCGGGACTAGCGGGAGTTTCCTACAATGAGCAGTTCTTC
CASGLAGVSYNEQFF